This passage covers 31 T cell receptor beta chains from one sample sequenced in a study of vaccination and CD4 T cells after COVID-19. Described treatment: 10-day PBMC culture with coronavirus spike peptide pools or control peptides (ViraFEST assay). An Oncomine TCR Beta short-read assay was used to sequence the DNA from cultured CD4+ T cells. TCRdb re-called the PCR reads with MiXCR, one entry per CDR3 protein. The table has about 22,000 distinct CDR3 sequences, 45% to 50% seen once. No antigen has been identified for these receptors. The sample consisted of CD4+ T cells from blood, cultured in vitro. All receptors derive from a human donor who had recovered from COVID-19.

This rearrangement joins TRBV24-1 to TRBJ2-2; 11 nucleotides match TRBD1. The germline CDR1 and CDR2 sequences are KGHDR and SFDVKD. The CDR3 is 13 amino acids. The trim removed 9 bases at V and 7 bases at J, leaving 3 bases unmatched. The CDR3 region is CATGQGAGGELFF. The CDR3 bases are TGTGCCACCGGACAGGGGGCTGGCGGGGAGCTGTTTTTT.

V and J are TRBV11-3 and TRBJ1-2; D perhaps matches TRBD1 (6 bases). Per germline, CDR1 SGHNT and CDR2 YENEEA. This CDR3 region has 17 residues. V lost 0 bases and J 4 bases, leaving 18 bases between the germline ends. This CDR3 is CASSLDHGGRSSYGYTF. Here the CDR3 DNA reads TGTGCCAGCAGCTTAGATCACGGGGGGCGCAGCAGCTATGGCTACACCTTC.

The chain couples TRBV12-3 or TRBV12-4 to TRBJ1-1; D not resolved. V lost 6 bases and J 11 bases, leaving 19 bases between the germline ends. This CDR3 contains 13 residues. The CDR3, as DNA: TGTGCCAGCAGCCAATCCGTGACCTCGGGGGCTTTCTTT. Residues: CASSQSVTSGAFF.

The chain is built from TRBV6-1 and TRBJ2-1; D is perhaps TRBD2 (5 bases). CDR1 MNHNS and CDR2 SASEGT come from the germline V gene. This CDR3 has 13 amino acids. The V gene lost 4 bases and the J gene lost 7 bases, with 11 bases spanning the gap. The CDR3 loop reads CASSGLQRNEQFF. Here the CDR3 DNA reads TGTGCCAGCAGTGGCCTTCAGCGGAATGAGCAGTTCTTC.

This clonotype was observed a few times. This chain uses TRBV6-1 with TRBJ1-2; TRBD1 is a possible D gene (5 bases). CDR1 is MNHNS and CDR2 is SASEGT in the germline V gene. V lost 0 bases and J 4 bases, leaving 18 bases between the germline ends. This CDR3 has 17 amino acids. CDR3 in DNA: TGTGCCAGCAGTGAAGCGCAGACAGCGTACGGGGGCTATGGCTACACCTTC. Amino acids: CASSEAQTAYGGYGYTF.

This sequence joins TRBV9 and TRBJ2-3; no firm D call. The CDR3 contains 14 residues. CDR1 is SGDLS and CDR2 is YYNGEE in the germline V gene. Trimming shortened V by 0 bases and J by 4 bases, and 9 bases separated the two germline ends. The CDR3 is CASSVVPGADTQYF. CDR3 DNA: TGTGCCAGCAGCGTAGTCCCCGGTGCAGATACGCAGTATTTT.

V gene TRBV15 combines with J gene TRBJ2-1; 7 nucleotides match TRBD2. CDR1 and CDR2 (germline): LNHNV, YYDKDF (reference sequence). The CDR3 is 16 residues long. Trimming at V came to 1 base and at J to 0 bases, leaving 3 bases not matched to a gene. DNA of the CDR3: TGTGCCACCAGCAGAGGCGGCGGGAGCTCCTACAATGAGCAGTTCTTC. Translating gives CATSRGGGSSYNEQFF.

As regards this clonotype: The junction does not match germline at one end; this may be a read error. For the CDR3, the DNA is TGTGCCAGCAGCAGCCTTACAGGGAGGCAATCCTACGAGCTGTACTTC. Amino acids: CASSSLTGRQSYELYF. The J gene is TRBJ2-7, the V gene TRBV28; D possibly matches TRBD1 or TRBD2 (6 bases each). CDR3 length equals 16 residues. CDR1 and CDR2 from the germline V gene are MDHEN and SYDVKM.

V and J are TRBV5-6 and TRBJ1-5; D remains ambiguous. The V end lost 2 bases, the J end lost 1 base, and 1 base lay between the germline ends. Germline values: CDR1 SGHDT, CDR2 YYEEEE. This CDR3 has 12 residues. In nucleotides, the CDR3 is TGTGCCAGCAGCTTAAGCAATCAGCCCCAGCATTTT. Translated, it gives CASSLSNQPQHF.

Judged by abundance, this clonotype is medium-sized. The chain couples TRBV4-1 to TRBJ2-5; D is undetermined. There are 15 residues in the CDR3. Germline V gene sequence: CDR1 MGHRA, CDR2 YSYEKL. The V end lost 0 bases, the J end lost 7 bases, and 15 bases lay between the germline ends. CDR3 amino acids: CASSQEAERYGTQYF. The CDR3 nucleotides read TGCGCCAGCAGCCAAGAGGCCGAGCGCTACGGGACCCAGTACTTC.

The genes are TRBV28 and TRBJ1-4; D gene uncertain. CDR1 and CDR2 from the germline V gene are MDHEN and SYDVKM. The length of the CDR3 is 14 residues. Trimming removed 2 bases from V and 6 bases from J, with 10 bases in between. The CDR3 is CASSLAGLDEKLFF. In DNA, the CDR3 is TGTGCCAGCAGTTTAGCGGGGTTGGATGAAAAACTGTTTTTT.

This clonotype is judged medium-sized. The rearrangement links TRBV6-1 to TRBJ2-2; 13 bases match TRBD2. The CDR3 is 14 residues long. With 8 bases clipped from V and 5 bases from J, the junction kept 2 bases outside the gene matches. The germline CDR1 and CDR2 sequences are MNHNS and SASEGT. The CDR3 DNA is TGTGCCAGCGGACTAGCGGGAGTAACCGGGGAGCTGTTTTTT. As protein: CASGLAGVTGELFF.

This clonotype was found a few times. The rearrangement links TRBV20-1 to TRBJ1-2, with D possibly TRBD1 on 6 matching bases. This CDR3 spans 14 amino acids. V was trimmed by 0 bases and J by 6 bases, leaving 14 bases between them. The germline V gene has CDR1 DFQATT and CDR2 SNEGSKA (reference sequence). CDR3 sequence (DNA): TGCAGTGCTAGAGATTTGGAGGGGGAGGATGGCTACACCTTC. Encoded protein: CSARDLEGEDGYTF.

The rearrangement joins TRBV6-2 or TRBV6-3 to TRBJ2-1; 8 bases align to TRBD1. Trimming removed 2 bases from V and 9 bases from J; junction bases left unmatched: 12. The CDR3 extends over 16 amino acids. Germline CDR1 MNHEY, CDR2 SVGEGT. The CDR3 sequence: CASSYPPQGALGEQFF. The CDR3 bases are TGTGCCAGCAGTTACCCCCCCCAGGGGGCTCTGGGTGAGCAGTTCTTC.

J is TRBJ2-2 and V is TRBV20-1; D is possibly TRBD1 (6 bases). The V gene lost 5 bases and the J gene lost 14 bases, with 24 bases spanning the gap. CDR3 length equals 14 residues. Germline CDR1 DFQATT, CDR2 SNEGSKA (reference sequence). The CDR3 spells CSAVPGPPTGNLFF. CDR3 coding DNA: TGCAGTGCTGTTCCGGGACCCCCAACAGGGAATCTGTTTTTT.

The chain carries TRBV19 and TRBJ1-1; D unclear. The CDR3 consists of 15 residues. From germline, CDR1 is LNHDA and CDR2 SQIVND (reference sequence). Trimming shortened V by 3 bases and J by 3 bases, and 14 bases separated the two germline ends. The CDR3 reads CASSIRVREYTEAFF. The CDR3 DNA reads TGTGCCAGTAGTATCCGGGTACGGGAGTACACTGAAGCTTTCTTT.

This CDR3 reads CASSTPTGTGTNSPLHF. CDR3 DNA sequence: TGTGCCAGTAGTACCCCAACCGGGACAGGGACGAATTCACCCCTCCACTTT. This chain connects TRBV19 to TRBJ1-6, with 9 bases fitting TRBD1. V gave up 4 bases and J gave up 7 bases; unmatched junction bases: 11. CDR1 LNHDA and CDR2 SQIVND come from the germline V gene (reference sequence). This CDR3 comprises 17 residues.

This clonotype has just a few counts. The CDR3, as DNA: TGTGCCAGTATATCTCACATGGATGCAGATACGCAGTATTTT. As protein: CASISHMDADTQYF. The rearrangement joins TRBV19 to TRBJ2-3; D is unresolved. The CDR3 length is 14 residues. Trimming shortened V by 7 bases and J by 4 bases, and 15 bases separated the two germline ends. CDR1 is LNHDA and CDR2 is SQIVND in the germline V gene (reference sequence).

This chain joins TRBV6-2 or TRBV6-3 and TRBJ2-1; 14 positions agree with TRBD2. Germline assignment: CDR1 MNHEY and CDR2 SVGEGT. The trim removed 2 bases at V and 14 bases at J, leaving 5 bases unmatched. There are 14 residues in the CDR3. The CDR3 nucleotides are TGTGCCAGCAGTTACGCGGGACTAGCGGGAGATGAGTTCTTC. This gives the protein CASSYAGLAGDEFF.

The chain is built from TRBV5-1 and TRBJ1-5, with D perhaps TRBD1 (5 bases). Between the trimmed V and J ends, which lost 3 bases and 2 bases, there was a span of 9 bases. The germline gives CDR1 SGHRS, CDR2 YFSETQ. The CDR3 has 14 amino acids. CDR3 loop: CASSWGYGNQPQHF. The CDR3 nucleotides read TGCGCCAGCAGCTGGGGCTATGGCAATCAGCCCCAGCATTTT. The variable domain in full, with the rest retrieved from reference TRBV5-1 and TRBJ1-5, is KAGVTQTPRYLIKTRGQQVTLSCSPISGHRSVSWYQQTPGQGLQFLFEYFSETQRNKGNFPGRFSGRQFSNSRSEMNVSTLELGDSALYLCASSWGYGNQPQHFGDGTRLSIL.

The V gene is TRBV6-1, the J gene TRBJ1-1; D is uncertain. The germline V and J ends were trimmed by 6 bases and 2 bases, with 13 bases remaining between them. The germline V gene encodes CDR1 MNHNS and CDR2 SASEGT. This CDR3 has 14 residues. This chain's CDR3 is CASRPFVLNTEAFF. The CDR3 nucleotides are TGTGCCAGCAGACCCTTTGTACTCAACACTGAAGCTTTCTTT.

In its sample, this clonotype was seen a few times. The chain couples TRBV6-1 to TRBJ2-5; possibly TRBD2 for D (5 bases). Germline-derived CDR1 and CDR2 are MNHNS and SASEGT. V was trimmed by 5 bases and J by 2 bases, leaving 15 bases between them. The CDR3 sequence is 15 residues long. CDR3 sequence: CASSPRVSAQETQYF. CDR3 coding DNA: TGTGCCAGCAGTCCGCGGGTGAGCGCACAAGAGACCCAGTACTTC.

The rearrangement uses TRBV27 and TRBJ2-3; D is unclear. The V end lost 1 base, the J end lost 8 bases, and 13 bases lay between the germline ends. Germline V gene data show CDR1 as MNHEY and CDR2 as SMNVEV (reference sequence). The CDR3 runs to 14 residues. CDR3 sequence reads: CASSLYSTASTQYF. Here the CDR3 DNA reads TGTGCCAGCAGTTTATACTCGACCGCCTCTACGCAGTATTTT.

This clonotype has only a few counts. This rearrangement joins TRBV15 to TRBJ2-7; D is ambiguous. The CDR3 loop spans 16 amino acids. Germline values: CDR1 LNHNV, CDR2 YYDKDF (reference sequence). Trimming left V 1 base short and J 2 bases short, with 15 bases between. The CDR3 nucleotides are TGTGCCACCAGCAGAGGTGGCATGAGGACGGCCTACGAGCAGTACTTC. It specifies CATSRGGMRTAYEQYF.

In this sample, this clonotype turned up a few times. The rearrangement links TRBV20-1 to TRBJ2-1; 11 positions match TRBD2. The germline CDR1 and CDR2 sequences are DFQATT and SNEGSKA (reference sequence). J lost 3 bases, V lost 5 bases, and 6 bases had no gene match. This CDR3 spans 15 amino acids. The CDR3 reads CSAPRTSGYYNEQFF. For the CDR3, the DNA is TGCAGTGCTCCTAGGACTAGCGGGTACTACAATGAGCAGTTCTTC.

The chain uses TRBV7-2 and TRBJ2-1; D not certain. CDR1 is SGHTA and CDR2 is FQGNSA in the germline V gene. The CDR3 loop spans 12 amino acids. V shed 6 bases and J shed 10 bases, with 13 bases lying between them. CDR3 amino acids: CASSWEGREQFF. CDR3 DNA: TGTGCCAGCAGTTGGGAAGGGCGAGAGCAGTTCTTC.

The CDR3 DNA is TGTGCCAGCAGGCAATCGGGGGGGGAGTCTGGCTACACCTTC. Translated, it gives CASRQSGGESGYTF. The chain carries TRBV6-1 and TRBJ1-2, with D perhaps TRBD1 (5 bases). V was shortened by 6 bases and J by 7 bases, with 18 bases between the two germline ends. This CDR3 region has 14 residues. CDR1 MNHNS and CDR2 SASEGT come from the germline V gene.

The genes are TRBV6-1 and TRBJ2-1; D not certain. This CDR3 contains 11 residues. CDR1 is MNHNS, CDR2 SASEGT, per germline. V was shortened by 1 base and J by 6 bases, with 1 base between the two germline ends. DNA of the CDR3: TGTGCCAGCAGTGAAGGCAATGAGCAGTTCTTC. Its translation is CASSEGNEQFF.

This clonotype showed up just once. The V call is TRBV20-1, the J call TRBJ2-1; 8 bases are a match to TRBD2. This CDR3 region has 14 residues. Germline V gene data show CDR1 as DFQATT and CDR2 as SNEGSKA (reference sequence). V was pared by 5 bases and J by 0 bases, with 3 bases of the junction left unmatched. CDR3 sequence reads: CSALAGPSYNEQFF. The CDR3 DNA is TGCAGTGCTCTAGCGGGCCCCTCCTACAATGAGCAGTTCTTC.

This chain links TRBV19 with TRBJ1-5, with TRBD1 matching 9 bases. Germline V gives CDR1 LNHDA, CDR2 SQIVND (reference sequence). V lost 3 bases, J lost 7 bases, and 13 bases stayed unmatched. This CDR3 comprises 17 residues. This CDR3 reads CASSMYGTGFARQPQHF. CDR3 in DNA: TGTGCCAGTAGTATGTACGGGACAGGGTTCGCCAGGCAGCCCCAGCATTTT.

In this sample, this clonotype turned up a few times. V gene TRBV5-1 combines with J gene TRBJ2-5; TRBD2 agrees at 12 bases. Germline CDR1 and CDR2: SGHRS and YFSETQ. There are 17 residues in the CDR3. The V gene end was trimmed by 3 bases and the J gene end by 1 base; junction bases not matched to a gene: 7. The CDR3 loop reads CASSSPLAGGLQETQYF. The CDR3 region has the DNA TGCGCCAGCAGCTCGCCCCTAGCGGGAGGGCTCCAAGAGACCCAGTACTTC.